These 25 T cell receptor beta chains share one sample of origin, sequenced in a study of cytomegalovirus exposure and HLA in healthy donors. The PCR used 60 Vbeta and 13 Jbeta primers. Measured with immunoSEQ multiplex PCR; TCRdb has only the in-frame clones, and not every one. Here the sample spans roughly 120,000 clones, approximately 74% being singletons. The sequenced sample was PBMCs. These receptors were obtained from a woman aged 45-65 years in good health and CMV-seropositive.

This rearrangement joins TRBV28 to TRBJ2-6; D remains unclear. From germline, CDR1 is MDHEN and CDR2 SYDVKM. V lost 10 bases and J lost 0, with 10 bases in between. This CDR3 comprises 14 residues. The DNA for the CDR3 is TGTGCCACCGGTTTTAGCTCTGGGGCCAACGTCCTGACTTTC. Amino acids: CATGFSSGANVLTF.

The genes are TRBV7-9 and TRBJ2-1; D is unresolved. Trimming took 8 bases from V and 5 from J, leaving 16 bases between them. The CDR3 contains 14 residues. Germline loops: CDR1 SEHNR, CDR2 FQNEAQ (reference sequence). CDR3 coding DNA: TGTGCCAGCTTTAGTTCTGTAGTGCACAATGAGCAGTTCTTC. Amino acid sequence: CASFSSVVHNEQFF.

The chain joins TRBV6-5 to TRBJ2-1; D is perhaps TRBD2 (6 bases). Per germline, CDR1 MNHEY and CDR2 SVGAGI. V was cut by 6 bases and J by 10 bases, with 10 bases left in between. The CDR3 extends over 11 amino acids. The CDR3 nucleotides read TGTGCCAGCAGGTATGCGGGAGAGCAGTTCTTC. The encoded protein is CASRYAGEQFF.

The V and J genes are TRBV4-1 and TRBJ1-5; 10 bases agree with TRBD1. The CDR3 has 17 amino acids. V lost 5 bases, J lost 6 bases, and 13 bases stayed unmatched. The V gene's germline CDR1 is MGHRA and CDR2 YSYEKL. CDR3 nucleotide sequence: TGCGCCAGCAGCACAGCCGCGGGGACAGGGGTGTTTCAGCCCCAGCATTTT. Its translation is CASSTAAGTGVFQPQHF.

The V gene is TRBV15, the J gene TRBJ1-4; TRBD1 agrees at 7 bases. This CDR3 comprises 14 residues. Germline CDR1 reads LNHNV; CDR2 reads YYDKDF (reference sequence). Trimming removed 3 bases from V and 8 bases from J; junction bases left unmatched: 6. The CDR3 DNA is TGTGCCACCAGCAGCGGGACAGCATTAGAAAAACTGTTTTTT. This sequence encodes CATSSGTALEKLFF. Full variable domain (missing parts from reference TRBV15 and TRBJ1-4): DAMVIQNPRYQVTQFGKPVTLSCSQTLNHNVMYWYQQKSSQAPKLLFHYYDKDFNNEADTPDNFQSRRPNTSFCFLDIRSPGLGDTAMYLCATSSGTALEKLFFGSGTQLSVL.

V and J are TRBV6-1 and TRBJ2-7, with 7 bases fitting TRBD2. V was pared by 1 base and J by 4 bases, with 10 bases of the junction left unmatched. The CDR3 is made up of 16 amino acids. From germline, CDR1 is MNHNS and CDR2 SASEGT. The CDR3: CASSEVLASGGYEQYF. In DNA form, the CDR3 reads TGTGCCAGCAGTGAAGTTCTGGCTAGCGGAGGATACGAGCAGTACTTC.

This clone was recorded once. CDR3 sequence reads: CASSVQGNYGYTF. The CDR3 nucleotides read TGTGCCAGCAGCGTACAGGGCAACTATGGCTACACCTTC. The chain links TRBV11-2 to TRBJ1-2, with D perhaps TRBD1 (6 bases). Germline values: CDR1 SGHAT, CDR2 FQNNGV. The length of the CDR3 is 13 residues. V lost 5 bases, J lost 2 bases, and 9 bases lay in between.

The chain carries TRBV2 and TRBJ2-3; D call uncertain. In germline, CDR1 is SNHLY, CDR2 FYNNEI. Trimming removed 2 bases from V and 0 bases from J, with 9 bases in between. CDR3 length equals 15 residues. Written as DNA, the CDR3 is TGTGCCAGCAGTGAATTGGGCGTTAGCACAGATACGCAGTATTTT. It codes for CASSELGVSTDTQYF.

This chain uses TRBV10-3 with TRBJ1-3; D is uncertain. Germline assignment: CDR1 ENHRY and CDR2 SYGVKD. CDR3 length: 15 residues. The germline V and J ends were trimmed by 0 bases and 3 bases, with 9 bases remaining between them. The CDR3 DNA reads TGTGCCATCAGTGAGTCACAGACAATTGGAAACACCATATATTTT. Translated, it gives CAISESQTIGNTIYF.

V usage is TRBV19 and J usage is TRBJ2-3, with 10 bases that match TRBD2. CDR3 size: 16 residues. V shed 5 bases and J 1 base; nucleotides not matched to a gene: 6. Germline CDR1 LNHDA, CDR2 SQIVND (reference sequence). Written as DNA, the CDR3 is TGTGCCAGTAGTCCTATAGCGGGAGGCGGCACAGATACGCAGTATTTT. Translating gives CASSPIAGGGTDTQYF.

This rearrangement joins TRBV4-3 to TRBJ1-4; TRBD1 aligns across 7 bases. Losses at the gene ends were 0 bases for V and 7 bases for J; bases not matched to a gene: 8. Germline values: CDR1 LGHNA, CDR2 YSLEER. The CDR3 has 16 amino acids. CDR3 coding DNA: TGCGCCAGCAGCCAAGATCCTTCTGGACAGGCTGAAAAACTGTTTTTT. Amino acid sequence: CASSQDPSGQAEKLFF.

The chain is built from TRBV10-3 and TRBJ1-2; perhaps TRBD1 as D (6 bases). V shed 2 bases and J shed 2 bases, with 6 bases lying between them. The CDR3 covers 13 residues. CDR1 is ENHRY and CDR2 is SYGVKD in the germline V gene. The CDR3 loop is CAISEGQNYGYTF. In DNA form, the CDR3 reads TGTGCCATCAGTGAGGGACAGAACTATGGCTACACCTTC.

This chain connects TRBV7-2 to TRBJ2-3, with D perhaps TRBD1 (6 bases). The CDR3 contains 13 residues. CDR1 SGHTA and CDR2 FQGNSA come from the germline V gene. Trimming left V 4 bases short and J 8 bases short, with 13 bases between. The CDR3, as DNA: TGTGCCAGCAGCTCTACAGGGACATCTACGCAGTATTTT. Translated, it gives CASSSTGTSTQYF.

This clone appeared a few times. The chain links TRBV19 to TRBJ2-5; D possibly corresponds to TRBD2 (5 bases). The germline CDR1 and CDR2 sequences are LNHDA and SQIVND (reference sequence). Trimming took off 10 bases at V and 2 bases at J, with 11 bases between the two ends. CDR3 length: 12 amino acids. The CDR3 DNA is TGTGCCACGGGATTGGGTCAAGAGACCCAGTACTTC. Encoded protein: CATGLGQETQYF.

This chain connects TRBV7-2 to TRBJ1-2, with 9 nucleotides matching TRBD1. Per the germline V gene, CDR1 is SGHTA and CDR2 is FQGNSA. This CDR3 is built from 14 residues. The trim removed 5 bases at V and 4 bases at J, leaving 5 bases unmatched. CDR3 nucleotides: TGTGCCAGCAGCCCCGGGACAGGGACCTATGGCTACACCTTC. Protein product: CASSPGTGTYGYTF.

The chain links TRBV7-2 to TRBJ2-7; 7 bases map to TRBD2. Looked up from germline, CDR1 is SGHTA and CDR2 is FQGNSA. This CDR3 is built from 14 residues. The trim removed 5 bases at V and 6 bases at J, leaving 10 bases unmatched. The CDR3 loop is CASSPRLAFGEQYF. The CDR3 bases are TGTGCCAGCAGCCCCCGACTAGCATTCGGCGAGCAGTACTTC.

In this sample, this clone turned up a few times. The V and J genes are TRBV7-2 and TRBJ2-2; D is possibly TRBD2 (6 bases). Trimming took off 5 bases at V and 7 bases at J, with 11 bases between the two ends. CDR1 and CDR2 (germline): SGHTA, FQGNSA. The CDR3 is made up of 13 amino acids. For the CDR3, the DNA is TGTGCCAGCAGCGATGGACTACTCGGGGAGCTGTTTTTT. It encodes CASSDGLLGELFF.

The genes are TRBV28 and TRBJ2-3; D perhaps matches TRBD1 (6 bases). In germline, CDR1 is MDHEN, CDR2 SYDVKM. The CDR3 extends over 15 amino acids. The V and J ends lost 5 bases and 1 base respectively, with 13 bases between them. The CDR3: CASSGTGKGTDTQYF. In DNA, the CDR3 is TGTGCCAGCAGTGGCACAGGGAAGGGCACAGATACGCAGTATTTT.

This rearrangement joins TRBV5-4 to TRBJ2-2; TRBD1 agrees at 7 bases. The CDR3 is 17 amino acids. V shed 1 base and J 0 bases; nucleotides not matched to a gene: 6. CDR1 is SGHNT and CDR2 is YYREEE in the germline V gene (reference sequence). In DNA form, the CDR3 reads TGTGCCAGCAGCTTGAGCGTGACAGGGACGAACACCGGGGAGCTGTTTTTT. Translated, it gives CASSLSVTGTNTGELFF.

This chain's CDR3 is CASSVAGTGGGEQYF. CDR3 DNA sequence: TGTGCCAGCAGCGTAGCCGGGACAGGGGGAGGGGAGCAGTACTTC. The chain employs TRBV9 and TRBJ2-7; TRBD1 matches at 11 bases. The CDR3 runs to 15 residues. The V gene's germline CDR1 is SGDLS and CDR2 YYNGEE. V dropped 0 bases and J dropped 7; count of bases not matched to a gene: 6.

The chain joins TRBV19 to TRBJ2-1; D ambiguous. The CDR3 has 13 amino acids. Germline CDR1 reads LNHDA; CDR2 reads SQIVND (reference sequence). V gave up 3 bases and J gave up 6 bases, with 9 bases separating them. The CDR3 DNA is TGTGCCAGTAGTATCCTACTTGGCAATGAGCAGTTCTTC. Translated: CASSILLGNEQFF. Filled out from reference TRBV19 and TRBJ2-1, the complete variable domain reads DGGITQSPKYLFRKEGQNVTLSCEQNLNHDAMYWYRQDPGQGLRLIYYSQIVNDFQKGDIAEGYSVSREKKESFPLTVTSAQKNPTAFYLCASSILLGNEQFFGPGTRLTVL.

This clone was seen more than once but under ten times. This CDR3 is also generated by other DNA sequences in the sample. The rearrangement joins TRBV29-1 to TRBJ1-1; weak D call: TRBD1 (6 bases). V shed 6 bases and J shed 1 base, with 9 bases lying between them. This CDR3 region has 12 residues. The germline V gene encodes CDR1 SQVTM and CDR2 ANQGSEA. The CDR3 spells CSVLQGNTEAFF. Written as DNA, the CDR3 is TGCAGCGTGTTACAGGGGAACACTGAAGCTTTCTTT.

The V call is TRBV19, the J call TRBJ2-1; 7 bases align to TRBD1. CDR3 length equals 13 residues. With 6 bases clipped from V and 7 bases from J, the junction kept 6 bases outside the gene matches. The germline CDR1 and CDR2 sequences are LNHDA and SQIVND (reference sequence). The CDR3 region has the DNA TGTGCCAGTAGCCCGGGACAGAGTAATGAGCAGTTCTTC. Its translation is CASSPGQSNEQFF.

This clone was recorded only once. V is TRBV30 and J is TRBJ2-7; D unclear. The CDR3 has 12 residues. Germline-derived CDR1 and CDR2 are GTSNPN and SVGIG (reference sequence). The V end lost 0 bases, the J end lost 1 base, and 4 bases lay between the germline ends. The CDR3 reads CAWSVQSYEQYF. DNA for the CDR3: TGTGCCTGGAGTGTACAGTCCTACGAGCAGTACTTC. Complete variable domain (other parts from reference TRBV30 and TRBJ2-7): SQTIHQWPATLVQPVGSPLSLECTVEGTSNPNLYWYRQAAGRGLQLLFYSVGIGQISSEVPQNLSASRPQDRQFILSSKKLLLSDSGFYLCAWSVQSYEQYFGPGTRLTVT.

A few counts support this clone. This chain joins TRBV27 and TRBJ2-4; no reliable D call. V lost 5 bases to trimming and J lost 4 bases, with 15 bases between them. The germline V gene encodes CDR1 MNHEY and CDR2 SMNVEV (reference sequence). The CDR3 has 15 amino acids. As DNA, the CDR3 is TGTGCCAGCAGTCCGACGACAAGCCCAAAAAACATTCAGTACTTC. It is translated as CASSPTTSPKNIQYF.